The present TCR beta chain was sequenced within a study of blood T cell repertoires in COVID-19. Study-level information: Researchers got acute and convalescent COVID-19 samples from the United States, Italy and Spain.

Participants reported their clinical history, and cohort assignment relied on those reports. Clones were sequenced by immunoSEQ multiplex PCR, and TCRdb holds only the in-frame ones, with some missing. This table holds roughly 330,000 clones, 70% to 90% found once. Germline V gene sequence: CDR1 GTSNPN, CDR2 SVGIG (reference sequence). V shed 3 bases, J shed 6 bases, and the junction held 16 bases outside the gene matches. The CDR3 is 17 residues long. The J gene is TRBJ1-5, the V gene TRBV30, with 8 positions matching TRBD1. The origin of this receptor is a woman in her 30s who had recovered from COVID-19. The sample was PBMCs or T cells enriched from blood (not recorded which). The CDR3 reads CAWSTRTGWVRGQPQHF. For the CDR3, the DNA is TGTGCCTGGAGCACCCGGACAGGGTGGGTAAGGGGTCAGCCCCAGCATTTT.